The TCR beta chain under discussion was sequenced for a study of spatial heterogeneity in lung cancer. Broader study findings: Tumors with more nonsynonymous mutations had more expanded intratumoral alpha and beta TCRs.

This clonotype appeared many times. Its specificity is unknown. The junction shows a germline mismatch at one end, possibly a read error. Time point given: sample taken at primary tumor resection. TCRdb reprocessed the 5' RACE reads via MiXCR and lists one record per CDR3 protein. The data hold 20,000 to 25,000 distinct CDR3 sequences, with 5% to 7% observed a single time. The CDR3 length is 16 residues. In germline, CDR1 is SGHVS, CDR2 FQNEAQ. This clonotype originated in a male donor with early-stage non-small cell lung cancer. The specimen was lung tumor tissue, collected at surgery. The V and J genes are TRBV7-8 and TRBJ2-2, with TRBD1 as a possible D gene (5 bases). CDR3 DNA: TGTGCCAGCAGACCTACAGGACCTGCGAACCCCGGGGAGCTGTTTTTT. Translating gives CASRPTGPANPGELFF.